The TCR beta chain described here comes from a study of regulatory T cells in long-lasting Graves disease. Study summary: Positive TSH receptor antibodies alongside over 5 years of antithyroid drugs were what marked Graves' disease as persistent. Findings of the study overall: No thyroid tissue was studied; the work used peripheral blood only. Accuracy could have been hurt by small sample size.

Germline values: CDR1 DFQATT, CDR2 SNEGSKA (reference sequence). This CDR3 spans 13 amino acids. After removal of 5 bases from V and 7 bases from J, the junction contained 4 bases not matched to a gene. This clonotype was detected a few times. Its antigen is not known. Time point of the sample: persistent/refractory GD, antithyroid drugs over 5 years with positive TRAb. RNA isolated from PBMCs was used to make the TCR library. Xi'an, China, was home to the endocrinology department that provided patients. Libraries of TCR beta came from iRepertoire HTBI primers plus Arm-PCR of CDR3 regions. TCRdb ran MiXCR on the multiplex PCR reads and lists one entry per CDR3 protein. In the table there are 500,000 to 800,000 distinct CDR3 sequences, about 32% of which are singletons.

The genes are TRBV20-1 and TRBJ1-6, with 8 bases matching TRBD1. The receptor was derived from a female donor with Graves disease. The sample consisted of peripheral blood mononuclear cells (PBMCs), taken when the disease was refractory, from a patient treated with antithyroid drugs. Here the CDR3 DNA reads TGCAGTGCTCCAGGACAGGGAAATTCACCCCTCCACTTT. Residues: CSAPGQGNSPLHF.